This TCR beta chain originates from a study of cytomegalovirus exposure and HLA in healthy donors. Findings and limits, study-wide: In a later analysis, at a false discovery rate of 0.05, over 15,000 TCR beta sequences were associated with HLA alleles.

A remark on this clone: What it binds is not known.

Looked up from germline, CDR1 is SQVTM and CDR2 is ANQGSEA. CDR3 length: 12 residues. V shed 6 bases and J 2 bases; nucleotides not matched to a gene: 3. Primers: 60 Vbeta forward and 13 Jbeta reverse. This table comes from immunoSEQ multiplex PCR, and its TCRdb copy is limited to in-frame clones, with some not included. The sample comprises fewer than 200,000 clones, 75% to 90% of which are singletons, and about 1.9% rests with the top ten. This sequence was found in a woman between 18 and 30 years old in good health and CMV-seronegative. Sequenced input: PBMCs. The V call is TRBV29-1, the J call TRBJ1-2, with 7 bases matching TRBD1. The CDR3 loop reads CSVSGQNYGYTF. CDR3 coding DNA: TGCAGCGTCTCGGGACAGAACTATGGCTACACCTTC. The full variable domain, in which reference TRBV29-1 and TRBJ1-2 provide the parts outside the CDR3, is SAVISQKPSRDICQRGTSLTIQCQVDSQVTMMFWYRQQPGQSLTLIATANQGSEATYESGFVIDKFPISRPNLTFSTLTVSNMSPEDSSIYLCSVSGQNYGYTFGSGTRLTVV.